This is a list of T cell receptor beta chains from one sample in a study of CD8+CD57+ T cells in acquired aplastic anemia. TCRdb analysed the reads with MiXCR anew, one entry per CDR3 protein. The sample shows around 220,000 distinct CDR3 sequences, 40% to 60% of them seen only once. The sequenced sample consisted of sorted CD4+, CD8+, or CD8+CD57+ T cells (not recorded which) from PBMCs. Every receptor here comes from a human donor with aplastic anemia. The CDR3 runs from the conserved cysteine through the conserved F or W. The order of the fields is CDR3 protein, CDR3 DNA, clone size, J gene, V gene, D gene. A D gene is named only where the DNA matches it firmly. Not every row has a clone size; where given, it reads once, few, many or a size class.

CASSADRATEAFF,TGTGCCAGCAGTGCGGACAGGGCCACTGAAGCTTTCTTT,many,TRBJ1-1,TRBV2,TRBD1
CASRYQALGRGRTSGANVLTF,TGTGCCAGCAGGTACCAGGCGTTAGGCAGGGGCCGAACCTCTGGGGCCAACGTCCTGACTTTC,-,TRBJ2-6,TRBV7-9,-
CASSFRDRSYGYTF,TGTGCCAGCAGTTTCCGGGACAGGTCTTATGGCTACACCTTC,-,TRBJ1-2,TRBV28,TRBD1
CASSGGTGGNTEAFF,TGTGCCAGTAGTGGAGGGACAGGGGGGAACACTGAAGCTTTCTTT,-,TRBJ1-1,TRBV19,TRBD1
CASSTGQGPDTEAFF,TGTGCCAGCAGCACCGGGCAGGGGCCGGACACTGAAGCTTTCTTT,-,TRBJ1-1,TRBV7-6,-
CASSQIRDQETQYF,TGCGCCAGCAGCCAAATCCGGGACCAAGAGACCCAGTACTTC,many,TRBJ2-5,TRBV4-1,-
CSATGGRATDSYNEQFF,TGCAGTGCTACGGGCGGGAGGGCCACCGACTCCTACAATGAGCAGTTCTTC,-,TRBJ2-1,TRBV20-1,TRBD2
CASSSTTGEQYF,TGTGCCAGCAGTTCGACCACGGGCGAGCAGTACTTC,once,TRBJ2-7,TRBV12-3/TRBV12-4,-
CSARVGAGNQPQHF,TGCAGTGCTAGGGTGGGGGCTGGCAATCAGCCCCAGCATTTT,many,TRBJ1-5,TRBV20-1,-
CASSTSLAGGPNEQYF,TGTGCCAGCAGCACCTCACTAGCGGGGGGGCCGAATGAGCAGTATTTT,-,TRBJ2-3,TRBV6-6,TRBD2
CASSRQGMPQRF,TGTGCCAGCAGCCGTCAGGGGATGCCCCAGCGTTTT,-,TRBJ1-5,TRBV7-4,-
CASSPGQEDSPLHF,TGCGCCAGCAGCCCGGGACAGGAAGATTCACCCCTCCACTTT,many,TRBJ1-6,TRBV5-1,TRBD1
CASSKSREGRRNTEAFF,TGCGCCAGCAGCAAGTCGAGGGAGGGACGGAGGAACACTGAAGCTTTCTTT,many,TRBJ1-1,TRBV5-1,-
CASSLVAARENTEAFF,TGTGCCAGCAGCTTAGTGGCAGCACGTGAGAACACTGAAGCTTTCTTT,many,TRBJ1-1,TRBV7-9,-
CASSSLVSSYNEQFF,TGTGCCAGCAGTTCTCTAGTAAGCTCCTACAATGAGCAGTTCTTC,few,TRBJ2-1,TRBV27,-
CATSIRTSGGPPYEQYF,TGTGCCACCAGCATCCGGACTAGCGGGGGGCCACCCTACGAGCAGTACTTC,many,TRBJ2-7,TRBV15,TRBD2
CASKGERGVAFF,TGTGCCAGCAAGGGGGAGCGAGGGGTGGCTTTCTTT,few,TRBJ1-1,TRBV28,-
CASSEGTGSGEQYF,TGTGCCAGCAGTGAAGGGACAGGGAGTGGCGAGCAGTACTTC,few,TRBJ2-7,TRBV2,TRBD1
CASSLDRVGGYTF,TGTGCCAGCAGCTTAGATCGTGTAGGCGGCTACACCTTC,many,TRBJ1-2,TRBV7-9,-
CASSLGGGETQYF,TGCGCCAGCAGCTTGGGTGGGGGAGAGACCCAGTACTTC,many,TRBJ2-5,TRBV5-1,-
CATSRDRGAGELFF,TGTGCCACCAGCAGAGATCGGGGGGCCGGGGAGCTGTTTTTT,-,TRBJ2-2,TRBV15,TRBD2
CASSLRDSFATNEKLFF,TGTGCCAGCAGCTTGCGGGACAGTTTTGCAACTAATGAAAAACTGTTTTTT,many,TRBJ1-4,TRBV5-6,TRBD1
CASSLFRGGTEKLFF,TGCGCCAGCAGCTTGTTCAGGGGCGGGACTGAAAAACTGTTTTTT,-,TRBJ1-4,TRBV5-1,-
CASSLGPGGPPTEAFF,TGTGCCAGCAGCTTGGGGCCGGGGGGACCTCCCACTGAAGCTTTCTTT,-,TRBJ1-1,TRBV5-1,-
CASSFPGAYQPQHF,TGTGCCAGCAGTTTCCCGGGGGCGTATCAGCCCCAGCATTTT,-,TRBJ1-5,TRBV24-1,-
CATSRPGGLIGTGELFF,TGTGCCACCAGCAGGCCAGGGGGCCTCATAGGTACCGGGGAGCTGTTTTTT,few,TRBJ2-2,TRBV15,TRBD1
CSANPGTGITGELFF,TGCAGTGCAAACCCCGGGACAGGGATAACCGGGGAGCTGTTTTTT,many,TRBJ2-2,TRBV20-1,TRBD1
CASSPSRGEQPQHF,TGTGCCAGCTCACCAAGTAGGGGAGAGCAGCCCCAGCATTTT,few,TRBJ1-5,TRBV18,-
CATSSETGNSPLHF,TGTGCCACCAGCAGCGAGACAGGGAATTCACCCCTCCACTTT,-,TRBJ1-6,TRBV15,TRBD1
CSARGINRQETQYF,TGCAGTGCTAGAGGGATAAATAGGCAAGAGACTCAGTACTTC,-,TRBJ2-5,TRBV20-1,-
CASSSTSGLSSYEQYF,TGTGCCAGCAGCTCCACTAGCGGGTTAAGCTCCTACGAGCAGTACTTC,-,TRBJ2-7,TRBV10-3,TRBD2
CASSLPYPQGDQPQHF,TGTGCCAGCAGCCTCCCTTATCCCCAGGGTGATCAGCCCCAGCATTTT,-,TRBJ1-5,TRBV7-6,-